These 10 T cell receptor beta chains were sequenced from one sample in a study of identical twins. TCRdb re-derived calls from the 5' RACE reads in MiXCR, one entry per CDR3 protein. This table holds under 900,000 distinct CDR3 sequences, more than 9% found once. This same sample was also taken into another study, of yellow fever vaccine responses in identical twins.

Sequenced: PBMCs. The source is a woman aged 18-29 years in good health.

This clonotype has a count of ten or more. The J gene is TRBJ2-3, the V gene TRBV29-1; 8 bases are shared with TRBD2. The trim removed 1 base at V and 1 base at J, leaving 10 bases unmatched. Germline V gene sequence: CDR1 SQVTM, CDR2 ANQGSEA. CDR3 size: 17 residues. CDR3 DNA: TGCAGCGTTGAAGGGGTAGCGGGAACATGGGGCACAGATACGCAGTATTTT. Residues: CSVEGVAGTWGTDTQYF.

This clonotype was seen a few times. The CDR3 here is CASSPGEWGKPKNIQYF. The DNA for the CDR3 is TGTGCCAGCAGTCCGGGAGAGTGGGGGAAGCCCAAAAACATTCAGTACTTC. This chain connects TRBV2 to TRBJ2-4, with D tentatively TRBD2 (6 bases). The CDR3 has 17 amino acids. V was pared by 5 bases and J by 2 bases, with 19 bases between. The germline gives CDR1 SNHLY, CDR2 FYNNEI.

This clonotype was recorded many times. The genes are TRBV7-6 and TRBJ2-1, with a tentative D call TRBD2 (6 bases). With 3 bases removed from V and 3 bases from J, the gap between germline ends came to 6 bases. Germline CDR1 is SGHVS and CDR2 is FNYEAQ. CDR3 length: 13 residues. The CDR3 protein is CASSLRDYNEQFF. The CDR3 DNA reads as TGTGCCAGCAGCTTGCGGGACTACAATGAGCAGTTCTTC.

This clonotype has more than one count but fewer than ten. The chain is built from TRBV21-1 and TRBJ2-7; the DNA was not compared with TRBD1, the D call given in the table. TRBV21-1 is flagged as a pseudogene. CDR3 length equals 19 residues. In nucleotides, the CDR3 is TGTGCCAGCAGCAAACCCGGGGACAGGGACCCGCCTAGCGCCTACGAGCAGTACGTC. Its protein is CASSKPGDRDPPSAYEQYV.

The chain combines TRBV6-1 with TRBJ2-5; 9 bases are shared with TRBD1. V was pared by 7 bases and J by 5 bases, with 8 bases of the junction left unmatched. The CDR3 length is 14 residues. CDR1 and CDR2 from the germline V gene are MNHNS and SASEGT. Written as DNA, the CDR3 is TGTGCCAGCAACCGGGACAGGGTGTGGGAGACCCAGTACTTC. This gives the protein CASNRDRVWETQYF.

The rearrangement joins TRBV5-4 to TRBJ1-2, with D possibly matching TRBD1 (5 bases). The CDR3 has 13 amino acids. V lost 6 bases, J lost 4 bases, and 13 bases lay in between. Germline V gene sequence: CDR1 SGHNT, CDR2 YYREEE (reference sequence). CDR3 region: CASTSAGGYGYTF. In nucleotides, the CDR3 is TGTGCCAGCACCTCAGCGGGGGGCTATGGCTACACCTTC.

This clonotype showed up many times. The chain recombines TRBV5-1 with TRBJ2-2, with 7 bases lining up with TRBD1. This CDR3 is built from 18 residues. CDR1 and CDR2 (germline): SGHRS, YFSETQ. With V trimmed by 4 bases and J by 4 bases, 16 bases remained unmatched. The chain's CDR3 is CASSPRGGGTVFTGELFF. The CDR3 nucleotides are TGCGCCAGCAGCCCGCGAGGTGGTGGGACAGTATTCACCGGGGAGCTGTTTTTT.

This clonotype was recorded many times. V usage is TRBV15 and J usage is TRBJ1-1; D is unclear. The CDR3 is 14 residues long. CDR1 is LNHNV and CDR2 is YYDKDF in the germline V gene (reference sequence). V shed 1 base and J shed 2 bases, with 8 bases lying between them. The CDR3 region is CATSRGVQNTEAFF. In DNA, the CDR3 is TGTGCCACCAGCAGAGGGGTTCAAAACACTGAAGCTTTCTTT.

This clonotype was recorded a few times. Here the CDR3 DNA reads TGCGCCAGCAGCCAAATTGGAAACACCATATATTTT. It is translated as CASSQIGNTIYF. The chain recombines TRBV4-1 with TRBJ1-3; D is unresolved. The germline CDR1 and CDR2 sequences are MGHRA and YSYEKL. The CDR3 is made up of 12 amino acids. The V and J ends lost 2 bases and 3 bases respectively, with 2 bases between them.

This clonotype was observed a handful of times. The chain carries TRBV19 and TRBJ2-1, with 7 positions matching TRBD2. There are 15 residues in the CDR3. Germline CDR1 is LNHDA and CDR2 is SQIVND (reference sequence). V gave up 7 bases and J gave up 3 bases; unmatched junction bases: 9. CDR3 region: CASKLADVFYNEQFF. As DNA, the CDR3 is TGTGCCAGTAAGCTAGCGGATGTATTCTACAATGAGCAGTTCTTC.